The present T cell receptor (beta chain) was sequenced within a study of control samples from healthy donors and cancer patients. The V gene's germline CDR1 is SNHLY and CDR2 FYNNEI. This CDR3 has 14 residues. V lost 1 base, J lost 1 base, and 7 bases lay in between. TCRdb keeps only in-frame clones here, not all; method: immunoSEQ multiplex PCR. This sample has some 130,000 clones; roughly 92% occur once, and the top ten carry less than 7%. The sample consisted of blood. J is TRBJ2-5 and V is TRBV2; no clear D. The receptor was derived from a man aged 18 to 29 in good health. The chain's CDR3 is CASSEETIQETQYF. The CDR3 DNA reads TGTGCCAGCAGTGAAGAGACGATCCAAGAGACCCAGTACTTC.